This T cell receptor (beta chain) was identified in a study of blood T cell repertoires in COVID-19. On the study more broadly: Both acute and convalescent COVID-19 samples were obtained from the United States, Italy and Spain.

In the study's own analysis: Estimates of nucleated cell counts were drawn from the amplification of reference gene primers. The data were produced by immunoSEQ multiplex PCR, yet TCRdb's version contains in-frame clones alone and is incomplete. The DNA was the basis for D and trimming; V, J and clone size are from that table. The sample lists roughly 300,000 clones; roughly nine tenths were seen once. V was cut by 4 bases and J by 3 bases, with 11 bases left in between. Germline CDR1 reads SGHNT; CDR2 reads YYREEE (reference sequence). There are 15 residues in the CDR3. The source of this sequence is a woman between 25 and 40 years old with COVID-19, enrolled during active disease. The sequenced material came from peripheral blood. The chain combines TRBV5-4 with TRBJ2-6; D may be TRBD2 (6 bases). CDR3 region: CASSKGTDGANVLTF. CDR3 coding DNA: TGTGCCAGCAGCAAGGGGACTGATGGGGCCAACGTCCTGACTTTC.